A single sample gave rise to the 26 T cell receptor beta chains below, sequenced in a study of blood T cells in healthy people across ages. A second PCR of about 7 to 12 cycles used a sample-barcoded 5' primer and a J-beta primer mix. TCRdb called the 5' RACE reads again in MiXCR, with one record for every CDR3 protein. The sample lists roughly 1.5 million distinct CDR3 sequences; 35% to 45% were seen once. Material for sequencing was blood. These receptors were taken from a young woman in good health.

This clonotype was counted between two and nine times. Relative to the germline gene, one junction end is altered; a read error may explain this. The chain links TRBV12-3 or TRBV12-4 to TRBJ1-1, with D maybe TRBD1 (6 bases). The CDR3 length is 13 residues. CDR3 in amino acids: CASSLGGFTEAFF. CDR3 nucleotides: TGTGCCAGCAGCTTAGGGGGGTTCACTGAAGCTTTCTTT.

The CDR3 sequence: CASRATGPLSSTEAFF. The CDR3 bases are TGTGCCAGCAGAGCGACAGGTCCCTTATCGAGCACTGAAGCTTTCTTT. The chain recombines TRBV12-3 or TRBV12-4 with TRBJ1-1, with D possibly matching TRBD1 (6 bases). This CDR3 has 16 residues. Trimming pared 6 bases from V and 4 bases from J, leaving 21 bases between.

V is TRBV13 and J is TRBJ2-1, with 10 bases matching TRBD2. The V and J ends lost 7 bases and 7 bases, in that order; junction bases with no gene match: 28. The germline gives CDR1 PRHDT, CDR2 FYEKMQ (reference sequence). This CDR3 has 21 amino acids. DNA of the CDR3: TGTGCCAGCAAGCTTAGAGGTAGAGGGAGCAGATCTAGCGGGAGTTCTAATGAGCAGTTCTTC. Its translation: CASKLRGRGSRSSGSSNEQFF.

V usage is TRBV7-2 and J usage is TRBJ2-1, with TRBD2 matching over 14 bases. Germline values: CDR1 SGHTA, CDR2 FQGNSA. The V segment lost 2 bases and the J segment 8 bases; nucleotides outside the gene matches: 11. The length of the CDR3 is 18 residues. For the CDR3, the DNA is TGTGCCAGCAGCTTAAATCAGGGGACTAGCGGGAGTTTTCATGAGCAGTTCTTC. It yields the protein CASSLNQGTSGSFHEQFF.

The chain combines TRBV12-3 or TRBV12-4 with TRBJ1-1; D gene ambiguous. The CDR3 consists of 14 residues. V dropped 7 bases and J dropped 3 bases, with 15 bases sitting between them. CDR3 region: CASKRLGKDTEAFF. The DNA of the CDR3 is TGTGCCAGCAAGAGGCTAGGCAAAGACACTGAAGCTTTCTTT.

The genes are TRBV2 and TRBJ2-1; 7 bases agree with TRBD2. V shed 2 bases and J 4 bases; nucleotides not matched to a gene: 5. There are 15 residues in the CDR3. The germline gives CDR1 SNHLY, CDR2 FYNNEI. This CDR3 is CASSEFRGLYNEQFF. Written as DNA, the CDR3 is TGTGCCAGCAGTGAATTTCGGGGACTATACAATGAGCAGTTCTTC.

The chain recombines TRBV7-2 with TRBJ1-4; TRBD1 matches at 10 bases. This CDR3 contains 14 residues. Germline lookup yields CDR1 SGHTA and CDR2 FQGNSA. V was clipped by 5 bases and J by 8 bases; unmatched bases: 5. CDR3 in amino acids: CASSPDRGDEKLFF. DNA of the CDR3: TGTGCCAGCAGCCCGGACAGGGGGGACGAAAAACTGTTTTTT.

This clonotype showed up just a few times. This chain links TRBV7-9 with TRBJ2-1; 8 bases align to TRBD1. J lost 7 bases, V lost 6 bases, and 11 bases had no gene match. CDR1 is SEHNR and CDR2 is FQNEAQ in the germline V gene (reference sequence). CDR3 length: 15 amino acids. CDR3 region: CASRRGTGGDNEQFF. The CDR3 nucleotides read TGTGCCAGCAGACGAGGGACAGGTGGGGATAATGAGCAGTTCTTC.

The chain uses TRBV27 and TRBJ1-6; tentative D call: TRBD1 (6 bases). The V end lost 2 bases, the J end lost 0 bases, and 14 bases lay between the germline ends. Germline CDR1 MNHEY, CDR2 SMNVEV (reference sequence). The CDR3 is made up of 18 amino acids. The CDR3 region has the DNA TGTGCCAGCAGTTTACGTAGGACAGATAGCTCCTATAATTCACCCCTCCACTTT. This sequence encodes CASSLRRTDSSYNSPLHF.

The J gene is TRBJ2-1, the V gene TRBV7-2; 8 bases line up with TRBD2. This CDR3 contains 16 residues. The ends lost 6 bases at V and 8 bases at J; junction bases unmatched: 15. Germline assignment: CDR1 SGHTA and CDR2 FQGNSA. CDR3 coding DNA: TGTGCCAGCAGTTTCCCAGAGGGACTAGGGTTACATGAGCAGTTCTTC. Translating it yields CASSFPEGLGLHEQFF.

The chain uses TRBV3-1 and TRBJ1-2; weak D call: TRBD1 (6 bases). Germline assignment: CDR1 LGHDT and CDR2 YNNKEL (reference sequence). The ends were cut back, 4 bases at V and 4 bases at J, with 19 bases in the middle. The CDR3 is 16 amino acids. CDR3 sequence (DNA): TGTGCCAGCAGCCCGTCGACAGGCCCAACGCTCTATGGCTACACCTTC. It codes for CASSPSTGPTLYGYTF.

This clonotype came up a few times. The V call is TRBV5-1, the J call TRBJ2-7, with D hard to call. There are 15 residues in the CDR3. V was pared by 0 bases and J by 3 bases, with 13 bases between. Germline-derived CDR1 and CDR2 are SGHRS and YFSETQ. CDR3 protein: CASSLVAESGYEQYF. CDR3 coding DNA: TGCGCCAGCAGCTTGGTCGCGGAGTCGGGCTACGAGCAGTACTTC.

The chain carries TRBV7-9 and TRBJ1-4; no reliable D call. Trimming stripped 4 bases from V and 4 bases from J, with 10 bases between. Germline CDR1 reads SEHNR; CDR2 reads FQNEAQ (reference sequence). The CDR3 totals 14 residues. Here the CDR3 reads CASSSGWGNEKLFF. The CDR3 DNA reads TGTGCCAGCAGCTCGGGGTGGGGTAATGAAAAACTGTTTTTT.

The chain carries TRBV7-9 and TRBJ2-6; D uncertain. The CDR3 loop spans 16 amino acids. Per the germline V gene, CDR1 is SEHNR and CDR2 is FQNEAQ (reference sequence). Trimming removed 1 base at V and 0 bases at J, with 7 bases between. Written as DNA, the CDR3 is TGTGCCAGCAGCTTAGTACAGCCCTCTGGGGCCAACGTCCTGACTTTC. The encoded protein is CASSLVQPSGANVLTF.

As for this clonotype: At one boundary the junction diverges from the germline segment, which might be a read error. The chain employs TRBV5-1 and TRBJ2-1, with 7 bases aligning to TRBD1. This CDR3 has 14 residues. Germline-derived CDR1 and CDR2 are SGHRS and YFSETQ. The CDR3 protein is CASSLGQGGNGQFF. The CDR3 region has the DNA TGCGCCAGCAGCTTGGGACAGGGTGGCAATGGGCAGTTCTTC.

This chain links TRBV5-1 with TRBJ2-4; 10 positions agree with TRBD2. The better agreement between TRBJ2-5 and the DNA end casts doubt on the J call. The V gene's germline CDR1 is SGHRS and CDR2 YFSETQ. The CDR3 is 15 residues long. The CDR3 DNA is TGCGCCAGCAGCTACATAGCGGGGGGTCAAGAGACCCAGTACTTC. Translating gives CASSYIAGGQETQYF.

Remarks on this clonotype: A much larger clonotype is one base distant, so this may be a read error. This chain joins TRBV29-1 and TRBJ1-2; D is undetermined. CDR3 length equals 13 residues. Trimming took 3 bases from V and 4 from J, leaving 12 bases between them. The germline V gene encodes CDR1 SQVTM and CDR2 ANQGSEA. The CDR3 DNA follows: TGCAGCGTTGATCGCGGGTCCTTCTATGGCTACACCTTC. Translated, it gives CSVDRGSFYGYTF. Based on the CDR3 plus reference TRBV29-1 and TRBJ1-2, the full variable domain is SAVISQKPSRDICQRGTSLTIQCQVDSQVTMMFWYRQQPGQSLTLIATANQGSEATYESGFVIDKFPISRPNLTFSTLTVSNMSPEDSSIYLCSVDRGSFYGYTFGSGTRLTVV.

A note on this clonotype: At one of its ends the junction is not consistent with the germline gene, which may arise from a read error. The chain employs TRBV5-1 and TRBJ2-5; 10 bases are shared with TRBD1. This CDR3 spans 14 amino acids. Germline CDR1 is SGHRS and CDR2 is YFSETQ. The CDR3 nucleotides read TGCGCCAGCAGCATGGGACAGGGGAAAGAGACCCGGTACTTC. Translating gives CASSMGQGKETRYF. Full variable domain (missing parts from reference TRBV5-1 and TRBJ2-5): KAGVTQTPRYLIKTRGQQVTLSCSPISGHRSVSWYQQTPGQGLQFLFEYFSETQRNKGNFPGRFSGRQFSNSRSEMNVSTLELGDSALYLCASSMGQGKETRYFGPGTRLLVL.

The genes are TRBV2 and TRBJ2-1, with TRBD2 identical over 15 bases. V trimming: 6 bases; J trimming: 8 bases; junction bases outside the gene matches: 5. The V gene's germline CDR1 is SNHLY and CDR2 FYNNEI. The CDR3 is made up of 15 amino acids. The CDR3 DNA sequence: TGTGCCAGCAGAGGGACTAGCGGGAGGTTTTATGAGCAGTTCTTC. Protein sequence: CASRGTSGRFYEQFF.

The CDR3 bases are TGTGCCAGCAGTCAAATCTCAACGAGGAATGAGCAGTTCTTC. Its translation: CASSQISTRNEQFF. V and J are TRBV6-2 or TRBV6-3 and TRBJ2-1; D gene unclear. Trimming took off 5 bases at V and 7 bases at J, with 15 bases between the two ends. Germline V CDR1 and CDR2: MNHEY, SVGEGT. This CDR3 spans 14 amino acids.

This clonotype was seen only a few times. At one boundary the junction diverges from the germline segment, which might be a read error. This rearrangement joins TRBV4-3 to TRBJ2-5, with D perhaps matching TRBD2 (5 bases). Germline values: CDR1 LGHNA, CDR2 YSLEER. The CDR3 contains 13 residues. CDR3 sequence: CASSQEVQETQYF. The CDR3 DNA sequence: TGTGCCAGCAGCCAGGAGGTTCAAGAGACCCAGTACTTC.

V usage is TRBV6-6 and J usage is TRBJ2-5; D remains ambiguous. The CDR3 consists of 13 residues. Trimming removed 7 bases at V and 2 bases at J, with 11 bases between. Per germline, CDR1 MNHNY and CDR2 SVGAGI (reference sequence). The CDR3 reads CASTVEEQETQYF. The CDR3 DNA sequence: TGTGCCAGCACAGTAGAGGAGCAAGAGACCCAGTACTTC.

The table lists this clonotype with a few counts. The rearrangement uses TRBV4-3 and TRBJ1-6; D call uncertain. CDR3 length: 16 residues. V was trimmed by 0 bases and J by 5 bases, leaving 11 bases between them. The germline CDR1 and CDR2 sequences are LGHNA and YSLEER. CDR3 DNA sequence: TGCGCCAGCAGCCAAGATAGGGTACTACATAATTCACCCCTCCACTTT. It specifies CASSQDRVLHNSPLHF.

CDR3 loop: CAEGGWYGYTF. DNA of the CDR3: TGTGCCGAAGGGGGTTGGTATGGCTACACCTTC. The gene calls are TRBV30 and TRBJ1-2; the D gene is possibly TRBD1 (6 bases). Germline assignment: CDR1 GTSNPN and CDR2 SVGIG (reference sequence). This CDR3 spans 11 amino acids. V was pared by 8 bases and J by 5 bases, with 12 bases between. Based on the CDR3 plus reference TRBV30 and TRBJ1-2, the full variable domain is SQTIHQWPATLVQPVGSPLSLECTVEGTSNPNLYWYRQAAGRGLQLLFYSVGIGQISSEVPQNLSASRPQDRQFILSSKKLLLSDSGFYLCAEGGWYGYTFGSGTRLTVV.

This clonotype came up a few times. The chain uses TRBV5-1 and TRBJ1-1; no firm D call. Germline CDR1 reads SGHRS; CDR2 reads YFSETQ. The V end was cut by 8 bases, the J end by 3 bases, with 20 bases between. This CDR3 contains 15 residues. The CDR3 DNA reads as TGCGCCAGTCTCCAGGATATTGGGCGCCACACTGAAGCTTTCTTT. This gives the protein CASLQDIGRHTEAFF.

The genes are TRBV5-5 and TRBJ2-1, with D unresolved. The J call may be mistaken, given a closer DNA end match to TRBJ2-7. The germline CDR1 and CDR2 sequences are SGHKS and YYEKEE (reference sequence). The CDR3 is 16 amino acids. In DNA form, the CDR3 reads TGTGCCAGCAGCTCGCCCGGGCCCAGCTCCTACAATGAGCAGTACTTC. It specifies CASSSPGPSSYNEQYF.